The 15 T cell receptor beta chains listed next were all sequenced from one sample in a study of shared clonotypes between healthy human individuals. Only in-frame clones appear in the TCRdb table, and some are missing; sequencing was by immunoSEQ multiplex PCR. The profile shows around 1.9 million clones, approximately 92% of them singletons. Cells designated naive CD8 were CD45RO-negative and were positively selected for CCR7, with terminally differentiated effector memory CD45RA+ cells excluded. The sequenced sample was naive CD8+ T cells from PBMCs. The receptors shown here come from a man younger than 35 in good health. Some clones in this sample may be carry-over from other donors' samples.

The rearrangement joins TRBV28 to TRBJ2-7; D is uncertain. The CDR3 extends over 12 amino acids. V shed 10 bases and J shed 2 bases, with 12 bases lying between them. CDR1 MDHEN and CDR2 SYDVKM come from the germline V gene. The CDR3 sequence is CATGEPTYEQYF. The CDR3 nucleotides are TGTGCCACCGGTGAACCCACCTACGAGCAGTACTTC.

V gene TRBV30 combines with J gene TRBJ1-2; TRBD1 aligns across 9 bases. The CDR3 extends over 14 amino acids. V lost 2 bases and J lost 5; bases outside the gene matches: 6. CDR1 GTSNPN and CDR2 SVGIG come from the germline V gene (reference sequence). The CDR3 nucleotides are TGTGCCTGGAGTTCTTTTGGACAGGGGTATGGCTACACCTTC. It codes for CAWSSFGQGYGYTF.

This chain connects TRBV11-2 to TRBJ2-1; D unresolved. The germline V gene encodes CDR1 SGHAT and CDR2 FQNNGV. This CDR3 has 13 residues. With 2 bases removed from V and 5 bases from J, the gap between germline ends came to 7 bases. In nucleotides, the CDR3 is TGTGCCAGCAGCTTATTGGGAAACAATGAGCAGTTCTTC. As protein: CASSLLGNNEQFF.

The chain links TRBV28 to TRBJ2-2, with TRBD2 matching 8 bases. With 4 bases clipped from V and 7 bases from J, the junction kept 11 bases outside the gene matches. The germline gives CDR1 MDHEN, CDR2 SYDVKM. The CDR3 extends over 16 amino acids. The CDR3: CASSWAGGSEGGELFF. The CDR3 DNA sequence: TGTGCCAGCAGTTGGGCGGGAGGAAGCGAGGGCGGGGAGCTGTTTTTT.

The CDR3 bases are TGTGCCATCAGTGAGTGGGCGGCGGATGAGCAGTTCTTC. Translating gives CAISEWAADEQFF. V gene TRBV10-3 combines with J gene TRBJ2-1; D is ambiguous. The CDR3 loop spans 13 amino acids. V was shortened by 1 base and J by 8 bases, with 9 bases between the two germline ends. Germline CDR1 is ENHRY and CDR2 is SYGVKD.

The genes are TRBV6-5 and TRBJ1-3; D might be TRBD1 (5 bases). Germline CDR1 is MNHEY and CDR2 is SVGAGI. This CDR3 has 15 amino acids. The V gene lost 7 bases and the J gene lost 4 bases, with 17 bases spanning the gap. CDR3 region: CASTAGWGPGNTIYF. CDR3 in DNA: TGTGCCAGCACCGCCGGGTGGGGCCCCGGAAACACCATATATTTT.

In this sample, this clone turned up once. The genes are TRBV21-1 and TRBJ1-5. TRBV21-1 is designated a pseudogene. This CDR3 has 18 residues. The CDR3 DNA is TGTGCCAGCAGCAAATGCCCGAAGCCGGGCTTGAGCAATCAGCCCCAGCATTTT. It yields the protein CASSKCPKPGLSNQPQHF.

This chain uses TRBV5-5 with TRBJ2-7, with D possibly matching TRBD2 (6 bases). This CDR3 has 13 amino acids. The V gene's germline CDR1 is SGHKS and CDR2 YYEKEE (reference sequence). Trimming pared 2 bases from V and 6 bases from J, leaving 12 bases between. The CDR3 DNA follows: TGTGCCAGCAGCTTTGGTGGGGGGTCCGAGCAGTACTTC. Translation gives CASSFGGGSEQYF.

The V and J genes are TRBV27 and TRBJ2-7; 14 positions match TRBD2. This CDR3 has 17 amino acids. The germline gives CDR1 MNHEY, CDR2 SMNVEV (reference sequence). With 7 bases clipped from V and 6 bases from J, the junction kept 14 bases outside the gene matches. The CDR3: CASTFTRLAGGPGEQYF. The CDR3 DNA sequence: TGTGCCAGCACCTTCACCCGACTAGCGGGAGGGCCGGGCGAGCAGTACTTC.

The chain carries TRBV9 and TRBJ2-3; D perhaps matches TRBD1 (6 bases). The CDR3 extends over 15 amino acids. V lost 0 bases to trimming and J lost 2 bases, with 10 bases between them. The germline gives CDR1 SGDLS, CDR2 YYNGEE. The CDR3 protein is CASSVDYRDTDTQYF. The CDR3 DNA is TGTGCCAGCAGCGTAGACTACAGGGACACAGATACGCAGTATTTT.

This clone has more than one count but fewer than ten. The sample carries other DNA sequences with the same CDR3. CDR3 residues: CASSRSNQPQHF. CDR3 nucleotides: TGTGCCAGCAGCCGTAGCAATCAGCCCCAGCATTTT. This sequence joins TRBV7-9 and TRBJ1-5; D remains unclear. This CDR3 region has 12 residues. CDR1 is SEHNR and CDR2 is FQNEAQ in the germline V gene (reference sequence). V was clipped by 5 bases and J by 0 bases, with 2 bases between them. The full variable domain, completed using reference TRBV7-9 and TRBJ1-5, is DTGVSQNPRHKITKRGQNVTFRCDPISEHNRLYWYRQTLGQGPEFLTYFQNEAQLEKSRLLSDRFSAERPKGSFSTLEIQRTEQGDSAMYLCASSRSNQPQHFGDGTRLSIL.

This chain connects TRBV28 to TRBJ1-2, with D perhaps TRBD1 (5 bases). Germline CDR1 is MDHEN and CDR2 is SYDVKM. The CDR3 runs 13 residues. The ends were cut back, 6 bases at V and 8 bases at J, with 16 bases in the middle. This CDR3 reads CASSPGTAAGYTF. For the CDR3, the DNA is TGTGCCAGCAGCCCAGGGACGGCGGCAGGCTACACCTTC.

V usage is TRBV28 and J usage is TRBJ2-5; 12 bases are a match to TRBD2. From germline, CDR1 is MDHEN and CDR2 SYDVKM. Unmatched junction bases numbered 5, after V lost 1 base and J lost 5 bases. This CDR3 spans 16 amino acids. Here the CDR3 DNA reads TGTGCCAGCAGTTTATTGACTAGCGGGAGCCTGGAGACCCAGTACTTC. This codes for CASSLLTSGSLETQYF.

The chain has TRBV27 and TRBJ1-2; 7 bases match TRBD1. From germline, CDR1 is MNHEY and CDR2 SMNVEV (reference sequence). V gave up 2 bases and J gave up 7 bases; unmatched junction bases: 7. CDR3 size: 14 residues. In nucleotides, the CDR3 is TGTGCCAGCAGTTTACTGACAGGGATTGGTGGCTACACCTTC. This gives the protein CASSLLTGIGGYTF.

The rearrangement uses TRBV11-1 and TRBJ2-7, with D unclear. V was pared by 5 bases and J by 2 bases, with 10 bases between. Germline V gene data show CDR1 as SGHAT and CDR2 as FQDESV (reference sequence). The CDR3 runs to 13 residues. The CDR3 sequence: CASSPRPPYEQYF. In nucleotides, the CDR3 is TGTGCCAGCAGCCCTCGTCCGCCCTACGAGCAGTACTTC.